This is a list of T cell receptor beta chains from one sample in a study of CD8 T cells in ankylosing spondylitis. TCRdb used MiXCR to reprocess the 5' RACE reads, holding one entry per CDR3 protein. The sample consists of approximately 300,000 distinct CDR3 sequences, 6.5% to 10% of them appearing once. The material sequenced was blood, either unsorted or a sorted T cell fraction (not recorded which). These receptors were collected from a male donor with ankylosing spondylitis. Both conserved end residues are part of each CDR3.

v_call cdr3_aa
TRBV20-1 CSASTGTSGTDTQYF
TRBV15 CATSSGDRRAYEQYF
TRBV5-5 CASADRANQPQHF
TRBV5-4 CASSGNTDTQYF
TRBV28 CASSWTGTGGGTQYF
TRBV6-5 CASSYRDRVYEQYF
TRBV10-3 CAISESLGTAYGYTF
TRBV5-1 CASSLEGAPDTQYF
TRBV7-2 CASSPPLAGGGDTQYF
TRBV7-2 CASSLEATYYNEQFF
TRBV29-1 CSVENFGTSVSEQYF
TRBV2 CASNGRPSHSPLHF
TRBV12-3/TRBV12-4 CASSPRAFEQFF
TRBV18 CASPKPGLATNEQFF
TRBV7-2 CASSSWTGMTEAFF
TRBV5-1 CASSFDSYEQYF
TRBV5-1 CASSLVDGISYEQYF
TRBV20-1 CSARDPLAGGPSEQFF
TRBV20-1 CSARGDLYYEQYF
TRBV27 CASSTPRGVITDTQYF
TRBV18 CASSPLVSNEQFF
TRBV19 CASRQTRTGELFF
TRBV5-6 CASSWGSRGGTEAFF
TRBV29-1 CSVVEREPTGELFF
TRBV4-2 CASSQEQTNEKLFF
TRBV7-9 CASSFLDRGNEKLFF
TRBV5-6 CASSLSVADTQYF
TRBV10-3 CAISAGQDYGYTF
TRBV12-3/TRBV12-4 CASRRGQDNEQFF
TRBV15 CATSRPSVEQYF
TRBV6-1 CASSEGGPNQPQHF
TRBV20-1 CSARKALARVYEQYF
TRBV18 CASSNQGTDRTHYNEQFF
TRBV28 CASSHAGTSTDTQYF
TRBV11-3 CASSLGGGENTGELFF
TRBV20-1 CCARDHEAYSSYNEQFF
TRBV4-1 CASSTGQGNIQYF
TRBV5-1 CASSQRTSASTDTQYF
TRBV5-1 CASSLDAGTGLYEQYF
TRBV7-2 CASSSIRFQETQYF
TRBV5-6 CASSKTGRAYEQYF
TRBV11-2 CASSPSRGGRDTQYF
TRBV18 CASSLGQLGTDTQYF
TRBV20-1 CSARVPYNSPLHF
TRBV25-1 CASKSEGRGPYNEQFF
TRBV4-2 CASSQAGTSGDTQYF
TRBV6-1 CASREDPNYGYTF
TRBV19 CASSIRILIANQPQHF
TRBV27 CASGNAPRNEQFF
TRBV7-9 CASSLTQGAKTIQYF
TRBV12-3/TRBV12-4 CASSLWGTSGSTGEQFF